Below, 22 T cell receptor beta chains from the same sample are listed, as sequenced in a study of cytotoxic CD8 clonotypes in ibrutinib-treated CLL. Sequenced by immunoSEQ multiplex PCR; TCRdb stores in-frame clones only, minus some. The table has 42,000 or so clones, roughly two thirds seen once. The starting material was PBMCs, obtained at disease progression, from a patient treated with ibrutinib. Receptors were obtained from a human donor with chronic lymphocytic leukemia.

The CDR3 DNA sequence: TGTGCCAGCAGTTTAGACAGCACCTACGAGCAGTACTTC. As protein: CASSLDSTYEQYF. V gene TRBV28 combines with J gene TRBJ2-7; possibly TRBD1 for D (5 bases). The CDR3 has 13 amino acids. V was clipped by 2 bases and J by 2 bases, with 7 bases between them. CDR1 is MDHEN and CDR2 is SYDVKM in the germline V gene.

The chain links TRBV11-2 to TRBJ2-2; D remains ambiguous. Per germline, CDR1 SGHAT and CDR2 FQNNGV. The V end was cut by 4 bases, the J end by 5 bases, with 14 bases between. This CDR3 has 15 amino acids. The CDR3: CASSSIRGTTGELFF. In nucleotides, the CDR3 is TGTGCCAGCAGCTCTATTAGAGGTACTACCGGGGAGCTGTTTTTT.

This clone was seen more than once but under ten times. The chain couples TRBV27 to TRBJ1-2; D perhaps matches TRBD1 (5 bases). Germline-derived CDR1 and CDR2 are MNHEY and SMNVEV (reference sequence). This CDR3 is 13 amino acids long. Trimming took 9 bases from V and 2 from J, leaving 13 bases between them. CDR3 DNA: TGTGCCAGTAGTCGGGGGAACAACTATGGCTACACCTTC. Encoded protein: CASSRGNNYGYTF.

The V gene is TRBV7-3, the J gene TRBJ1-1; D unclear. Trimming left V 5 bases short and J 0 bases short, with 7 bases between. Germline CDR1 is SGHTA and CDR2 is FQGTGA. The CDR3 is 13 amino acids. CDR3 loop: CASSLSMNTEAFF. CDR3 DNA: TGTGCCAGCAGCCTCAGTATGAACACTGAAGCTTTCTTT. Full variable domain (outside the CDR3, taken from reference TRBV7-3 and TRBJ1-1): GAGVSQTPSNKVTEKGKYVELRCDPISGHTALYWYRQSLGQGPEFLIYFQGTGAADDSGLPNDRFFAVRPEGSVSTLKIQRTERGDSAVYLCASSLSMNTEAFFGQGTRLTVV.

This clone was detected a few times. The rearrangement uses TRBV14 and TRBJ1-4, with 7 nucleotides matching TRBD1. Germline V lookup: CDR1 SGHDN, CDR2 FVKESK. This CDR3 comprises 15 residues. The V segment lost 4 bases and the J segment 8 bases; nucleotides outside the gene matches: 10. CDR3 bases: TGTGCCAGCAGCCCTACAGGGGAGCTTCGGGAAAAACTGTTTTTT. This translates into CASSPTGELREKLFF.

The chain carries TRBV11-2 and TRBJ2-2, with a possible D match to TRBD1 (6 bases). With 0 bases removed from V and 3 bases from J, the gap between germline ends came to 11 bases. From germline, CDR1 is SGHAT and CDR2 FQNNGV. CDR3 length: 16 amino acids. This CDR3 is CASSLEGHQYTGELFF. CDR3 bases: TGTGCCAGCAGCTTAGAGGGACACCAGTACACCGGGGAGCTGTTTTTT.

The chain couples TRBV28 to TRBJ2-7, with D tentatively TRBD1 (5 bases). Germline values: CDR1 MDHEN, CDR2 SYDVKM. V dropped 4 bases and J dropped 3 bases, with 10 bases sitting between them. The CDR3 is 13 amino acids. The CDR3 sequence is CASSWGQGYEQYF. DNA of the CDR3: TGTGCCAGCAGTTGGGGCCAGGGCTACGAGCAGTACTTC.

This clone occurred a few times. The genes are TRBV10-3 and TRBJ2-7; D uncertain. This CDR3 has 12 amino acids. Per germline, CDR1 ENHRY and CDR2 SYGVKD. Trimming pared 1 base from V and 5 bases from J, leaving 6 bases between. In DNA form, the CDR3 reads TGTGCCATCAGTGAGTGGGCAGACGAGCAGTACTTC. Its translation: CAISEWADEQYF.

The genes are TRBV30 and TRBJ1-2; TRBD1 might be the D (5 bases). The CDR3 is 12 amino acids. Germline V gene data show CDR1 as GTSNPN and CDR2 as SVGIG (reference sequence). Trimming took off 1 base at V and 8 bases at J, with 11 bases between the two ends. The CDR3 sequence: CAWSGTKGGYTF. As DNA, the CDR3 is TGTGCCTGGAGTGGGACAAAAGGAGGCTACACCTTC.

The gene calls are TRBV11-3 and TRBJ2-2, with D hard to call. The CDR3 covers 14 residues. Germline CDR1 is SGHNT and CDR2 is YENEEA. V gave up 1 base and J gave up 6 bases, with 9 bases separating them. In nucleotides, the CDR3 is TGTGCCAGCAGCTTAGTAGGCTATTCCGGGGAGCTGTTTTTT. This encodes CASSLVGYSGELFF.

The chain recombines TRBV4-2 with TRBJ2-1; D might be TRBD2 (6 bases). This CDR3 has 13 amino acids. Germline lookup yields CDR1 LGHNA and CDR2 YNFKEQ. Trimming took off 1 base at V and 12 bases at J, with 13 bases between the two ends. CDR3 residues: CASSQGASEGQFF. In DNA, the CDR3 is TGTGCCAGCAGCCAAGGGGCTAGCGAGGGGCAGTTCTTC.

The sample holds a few counts of this clone. The J gene is TRBJ2-1, the V gene TRBV7-2; no clear D gene. Germline V lookup: CDR1 SGHTA, CDR2 FQGNSA. The CDR3 sequence is 15 residues long. V was shortened by 3 bases and J by 0 bases, with 9 bases between the two germline ends. DNA for the CDR3: TGTGCCAGCAGCTTCGAGATAAGCTCCTACAATGAGCAGTTCTTC. Translating it yields CASSFEISSYNEQFF.

This chain connects TRBV5-5 to TRBJ2-7; D remains ambiguous. Germline CDR1 SGHKS, CDR2 YYEKEE (reference sequence). The CDR3 consists of 13 residues. Trimming shortened V by 0 bases and J by 0 bases, and 4 bases separated the two germline ends. CDR3 in amino acids: CASSLGSSYEQYF. The CDR3 DNA is TGTGCCAGCAGCTTGGGGAGCTCCTACGAGCAGTACTTC. The full variable domain, completed using reference TRBV5-5 and TRBJ2-7, is DAGVTQSPTHLIKTRGQQVTLRCSPISGHKSVSWYQQVLGQGPQFIFQYYEKEERGRGNFPDRFSARQFPNYSSELNVNALLLGDSALYLCASSLGSSYEQYFGPGTRLTVT.

In its sample, this clone is medium-sized (0.01 to 0.1%). This chain joins TRBV19 and TRBJ1-5; no reliable D call. Germline V gene sequence: CDR1 LNHDA, CDR2 SQIVND (reference sequence). The CDR3 has 17 residues. V lost 3 bases and J 5 bases, leaving 20 bases between the germline ends. CDR3 sequence (DNA): TGTGCCAGTAGTATTAAGGGTTTGAAGGGTTTTGATCAGCCCCAGCATTTT. It codes for CASSIKGLKGFDQPQHF.

This clone was seen a handful of times. The chain has TRBV9 and TRBJ2-5; D is ambiguous. This CDR3 has 12 amino acids. Germline CDR1 and CDR2: SGDLS and YYNGEE. Trimming took 5 bases from V and 0 from J, leaving 5 bases between them. The DNA for the CDR3 is TGTGCCAGCAGTCGACACCAAGAGACCCAGTACTTC. Residues: CASSRHQETQYF.

The V and J genes are TRBV5-1 and TRBJ2-7; a possible D gene is TRBD2 (6 bases). Trimming left V 0 bases short and J 4 bases short, with 14 bases between. The CDR3 extends over 15 amino acids. CDR1 is SGHRS and CDR2 is YFSETQ in the germline V gene. CDR3 DNA: TGCGCCAGCAGCTTGGCCGCGGGGACCTGGTACGAGCAGTACTTC. As protein: CASSLAAGTWYEQYF.

The rearrangement uses TRBV29-1 and TRBJ1-1; TRBD1 aligns across 7 bases. V shed 6 bases, J shed 4 bases, and the junction held 8 bases outside the gene matches. The V gene's germline CDR1 is SQVTM and CDR2 ANQGSEA. The CDR3 is made up of 13 amino acids. In nucleotides, the CDR3 is TGCAGCGTCTGGGACAGAACGGGCACTGAAGCTTTCTTT. Translation gives CSVWDRTGTEAFF.

The V and J genes are TRBV5-1 and TRBJ2-5; D gene unclear. Germline values: CDR1 SGHRS, CDR2 YFSETQ. The length of the CDR3 is 15 residues. Trimming pared 6 bases from V and 2 bases from J, leaving 17 bases between. CDR3 sequence reads: CASNHEPSSQETQYF. Here the CDR3 DNA reads TGCGCCAGCAACCACGAACCTTCATCGCAAGAGACCCAGTACTTC.

The chain combines TRBV10-3 with TRBJ1-2; D unclear. This CDR3 is 15 amino acids long. Trimming shortened V by 2 bases and J by 7 bases, and 17 bases separated the two germline ends. Germline CDR1 ENHRY, CDR2 SYGVKD. In DNA form, the CDR3 reads TGTGCCATCAGTGAGCTGCAGGACCGGGTGGGTGGCTACACCTTC. Translating gives CAISELQDRVGGYTF.

V usage is TRBV18 and J usage is TRBJ1-1; D possibly corresponds to TRBD1 (5 bases). The ends were cut back, 1 base at V and 4 bases at J, with 7 bases in the middle. The germline V gene encodes CDR1 KGHSH and CDR2 LQKENI. This CDR3 comprises 13 residues. CDR3 nucleotide sequence: TGTGCCAGCTCACCACTCGGGGGCACTGAAGCTTTCTTT. It encodes CASSPLGGTEAFF.

The rearrangement uses TRBV27 and TRBJ1-2; no reliable D call. Germline CDR1 and CDR2: MNHEY and SMNVEV (reference sequence). V lost 6 bases and J 3 bases, leaving 17 bases between the germline ends. The CDR3 loop spans 15 amino acids. The CDR3 nucleotides read TGTGCCAGCAGGACTTACGCAGAAAACGACTATGGCTACACCTTC. Its protein is CASRTYAENDYGYTF.

This sequence joins TRBV20-1 and TRBJ1-5; D unresolved. The CDR3 extends over 11 amino acids. Germline V gene sequence: CDR1 DFQATT, CDR2 SNEGSKA (reference sequence). The germline V and J ends were trimmed by 3 bases and 4 bases, with 4 bases remaining between them. CDR3 protein: CSARENQPQHF. CDR3 DNA sequence: TGCAGTGCTAGGGAGAATCAGCCCCAGCATTTT.